This T cell receptor (beta chain) is drawn from a study of cytomegalovirus exposure and HLA in healthy donors. PCR primers comprised 60 Vbeta and 13 Jbeta primers. The protocol was immunoSEQ multiplex PCR, while the TCRdb copy is restricted to in-frame clones and leaves out a portion. The sample contains some 150,000 clones, approximately 74% of which appear only once. Broader study findings: Prediction of most subjects' HLA-A and HLA-B alleles by TCR beta sequences was reportedly accurate. Researchers counted 164 TCR beta chains as cytomegalovirus-associated.

The length of the CDR3 is 16 residues. Deletions cut 6 bases from V and 0 bases from J, with 15 bases between. Looked up from germline, CDR1 is MNHNY and CDR2 is SVGAGI (reference sequence). As concerns this clone: Antigen: not known.

Sequencing was carried out using PBMCs. This receptor was identified in a woman aged 30 to 39 in good health and CMV-seronegative. The V and J genes are TRBV6-6 and TRBJ1-5; TRBD1 might be the D (5 bases). The DNA of the CDR3 is TGTGCCAGCAGAACGGGCACAGGTTATAGCAATCAGCCCCAGCATTTT. This encodes CASRTGTGYSNQPQHF.